One sample yielded the 31 T cell receptor beta chains listed below, sequenced in a study of CD8 T cells in Susac syndrome. Random hexamers were used to reverse transcribe about 0.5 to 1 ug of RNA. MiXCR, applied by TCRdb to the immunoSEQ multiplex PCR reads, yields one record per CDR3 protein. The sample has about 150,000 distinct CDR3 sequences, around 95% seen once. Sample: CD8+ T cells from PBMCs. The receptors come from a human donor with multiple sclerosis.

A single count supports this clonotype. This chain links TRBV4-2 with TRBJ2-3; D may be TRBD2 (5 bases). The germline V gene has CDR1 LGHNA and CDR2 YNFKEQ. V was shortened by 0 bases and J by 1 base, with 8 bases between the two germline ends. This CDR3 is 15 amino acids long. As DNA, the CDR3 is TGTGCCAGCAGCCAAGATCCCGGGGGCACAGATACGCAGTATTTT. Translation: CASSQDPGGTDTQYF.

V gene TRBV27 combines with J gene TRBJ1-5; the D gene is possibly TRBD1 (5 bases). CDR1 is MNHEY and CDR2 is SMNVEV in the germline V gene (reference sequence). Trimming took off 5 bases at V and 3 bases at J, with 17 bases between the two ends. The CDR3 contains 16 residues. CDR3 sequence reads: CASSPQTVGANQPQHF. CDR3 DNA sequence: TGTGCCAGCAGTCCCCAGACAGTGGGAGCCAATCAGCCCCAGCATTTT.

The chain links TRBV23-1 to TRBJ1-2, with a weak D call TRBD1 (6 bases). TRBV23-1 carries the ORF label, with uncertain function. The CDR3 covers 14 residues. V gave up 0 bases and J gave up 8 bases, with 13 bases separating them. The CDR3 bases are TGCGCCAGCAGTCAATCACGGGGGCTTGGCGGCTACACCTTC. Amino acid sequence: CASSQSRGLGGYTF.

The J gene is TRBJ1-1, the V gene TRBV9; D unclear. Germline lookup yields CDR1 SGDLS and CDR2 YYNGEE. V lost 0 bases to trimming and J lost 8 bases, with 5 bases between them. The CDR3 covers 11 residues. The chain's CDR3 is CASSVVREAFF. DNA of the CDR3: TGTGCCAGCAGCGTAGTTCGGGAAGCTTTCTTT.

The chain couples TRBV6-5 to TRBJ2-1; TRBD1 matches 7 bases. The CDR3 totals 15 residues. The junction had 4 bases not matched to a gene; V was cut back by 5 bases and J by 0 bases. From germline, CDR1 is MNHEY and CDR2 SVGAGI. The CDR3 DNA reads as TGTGCCAGCAGTCAACAGGGGAGCTCCTACAATGAGCAGTTCTTC. Translation: CASSQQGSSYNEQFF.

V gene TRBV5-1 combines with J gene TRBJ2-7; 7 bases agree with TRBD2. The CDR3 extends over 13 amino acids. The junction had 6 bases not matched to a gene; V was cut back by 3 bases and J by 6 bases. CDR1 SGHRS and CDR2 YFSETQ come from the germline V gene. The CDR3 sequence is CASSSGLVGEQYF. CDR3 nucleotide sequence: TGCGCCAGCAGCTCAGGACTAGTAGGCGAGCAGTACTTC.

The V call is TRBV7-9, the J call TRBJ2-1; D uncertain. From germline, CDR1 is SEHNR and CDR2 FQNEAQ (reference sequence). The CDR3 is made up of 12 amino acids. V shed 1 base and J shed 9 bases, with 7 bases lying between them. The CDR3 region has the DNA TGTGCCAGCAGCTTAGGTAGACCTGAGCAGTTCTTC. This gives the protein CASSLGRPEQFF.

J is TRBJ1-1 and V is TRBV3-1, with 9 bases identical to TRBD1. This CDR3 comprises 14 residues. Trimming at V came to 4 bases and at J to 3 bases, leaving 3 bases not matched to a gene. Germline lookup yields CDR1 LGHDT and CDR2 YNNKEL (reference sequence). CDR3 in amino acids: CASSLQGAYTEAFF. In nucleotides, the CDR3 is TGTGCCAGCAGCCTACAGGGGGCGTACACTGAAGCTTTCTTT. Variable domain in full (rest from reference TRBV3-1 and TRBJ1-1): DTAVSQTPKYLVTQMGNDKSIKCEQNLGHDTMYWYKQDSKKFLKIMFSYNNKELIINETVPNRFSPKSPDKAHLNLHINSLELGDSAVYFCASSLQGAYTEAFFGQGTRLTVV.

The chain has TRBV7-9 and TRBJ1-6; no reliable D call. CDR3 length equals 12 residues. The germline V gene has CDR1 SEHNR and CDR2 FQNEAQ (reference sequence). V was shortened by 1 base and J by 9 bases, with 4 bases between the two germline ends. CDR3: CASSLDRSPLHF. The CDR3 DNA is TGTGCCAGCAGCTTAGACCGTTCACCCCTCCACTTT.

The genes are TRBV30 and TRBJ2-7; D remains ambiguous. Germline assignment: CDR1 GTSNPN and CDR2 SVGIG (reference sequence). Trimming left V 2 bases short and J 1 base short, with 9 bases between. The CDR3 has 13 residues. CDR3 in DNA: TGTGCCTGGAGTTCTAGTGCTTCCTACGAGCAGTACTTC. Encoded protein: CAWSSSASYEQYF.

This sequence joins TRBV20-1 and TRBJ2-3; 9 bases line up with TRBD1. The length of the CDR3 is 15 residues. Per germline, CDR1 DFQATT and CDR2 SNEGSKA (reference sequence). V dropped 2 bases and J dropped 2; count of bases not matched to a gene: 5. The CDR3 coding sequence is TGCAGTGCTAGACAACAGGGGGCCAACACAGATACGCAGTATTTT. Amino acids: CSARQQGANTDTQYF.

The CDR3 DNA sequence: TGTGCCAGCAGCTTAGTGAACAATGAGCAGTTCTTC. It yields the protein CASSLVNNEQFF. The chain links TRBV13 to TRBJ2-1; D unresolved. V was trimmed by 1 base and J by 5 bases, leaving 3 bases between them. The CDR3 totals 12 residues. The germline V gene encodes CDR1 PRHDT and CDR2 FYEKMQ (reference sequence). Variable domain in full (rest from reference TRBV13 and TRBJ2-1): AAGVIQSPRHLIKEKRETATLKCYPIPRHDTVYWYQQGPGQDPQFLISFYEKMQSDKGSIPDRFSAQQFSDYHSELNMSSLELGDSALYFCASSLVNNEQFFGPGTRLTVL.

In the case of this clonotype: Because the CDR3 is missing its conserved closing phenylalanine or tryptophan, this is likely a read error. The CDR3 region is CSVEGMRGRGSEQYY. Written as DNA, the CDR3 is TGCAGCGTTGAAGGCATGAGGGGCAGGGGGAGCGAGCAGTACTAC. The chain is built from TRBV29-1 and TRBJ2-7; the match to TRBD1 covers 7 bases. This CDR3 contains 15 residues. Germline V CDR1 and CDR2: SQVTM, ANQGSEA. Germline trimming cut 1 base from V and 6 bases from J; bases unmatched to any gene: 12.

A single count supports this clonotype. This rearrangement joins TRBV29-1 to TRBJ2-5, with D perhaps TRBD1 or TRBD2 (6 bases each). This CDR3 comprises 12 residues. Germline assignment: CDR1 SQVTM and CDR2 ANQGSEA. V shed 4 bases and J shed 5 bases, with 11 bases lying between them. CDR3 in DNA: TGCAGCGTTGTCCAGGGGAGGGAGACCCAGTACTTC. Encoded protein: CSVVQGRETQYF. The full variable domain, its missing parts supplied by reference TRBV29-1 and TRBJ2-5, is SAVISQKPSRDICQRGTSLTIQCQVDSQVTMMFWYRQQPGQSLTLIATANQGSEATYESGFVIDKFPISRPNLTFSTLTVSNMSPEDSSIYLCSVVQGRETQYFGPGTRLLVL.

The V call is TRBV27, the J call TRBJ1-1, with D uncertain. The germline CDR1 and CDR2 sequences are MNHEY and SMNVEV (reference sequence). V lost 9 bases to trimming and J lost 4 bases, with 9 bases between them. This CDR3 is built from 11 residues. The CDR3 coding sequence is TGTGCCAGTTGGATAGGCACTGAAGCTTTCTTT. Translating it yields CASWIGTEAFF.

J is TRBJ2-7 and V is TRBV7-8, with TRBD2 matching over 12 bases. CDR3 size: 14 residues. The J segment lost 3 bases and the V segment lost 3 bases, leaving 0 bases of the junction unmatched. Germline loops: CDR1 SGHVS, CDR2 FQNEAQ. This CDR3 is CASSLTSGSYEQYF. CDR3 coding DNA: TGTGCCAGCAGCTTGACTAGCGGGAGCTACGAGCAGTACTTC.

The chain combines TRBV7-9 with TRBJ2-4; 8 bases fit TRBD1. This CDR3 is 16 amino acids long. With V trimmed by 5 bases and J by 0 bases, 6 bases remained unmatched. CDR1 SEHNR and CDR2 FQNEAQ come from the germline V gene (reference sequence). CDR3 amino acids: CASSAGTGLAKNIQYF. The CDR3 DNA reads TGTGCCAGCAGCGCCGGGACAGGATTAGCCAAAAACATTCAGTACTTC.

The V gene is TRBV29-1, the J gene TRBJ1-2; the match to TRBD1 covers 10 bases. The V gene's germline CDR1 is SQVTM and CDR2 ANQGSEA. CDR3 length equals 13 residues. Germline trimming cut 3 bases from V and 8 bases from J; bases unmatched to any gene: 6. This chain's CDR3 is CSVDRQGAGGYTF. DNA of the CDR3: TGCAGCGTTGATAGACAGGGGGCTGGAGGCTACACCTTC.

The chain recombines TRBV29-1 with TRBJ1-2; possible D gene TRBD1, 5 bases. The CDR3 contains 15 residues. Germline values: CDR1 SQVTM, CDR2 ANQGSEA. V was shortened by 0 bases and J by 4 bases, with 15 bases between the two germline ends. This CDR3 is CSVEDRTGSVYGYTF. The CDR3 DNA reads as TGCAGCGTTGAAGATCGCACAGGCTCTGTCTATGGCTACACCTTC. Drawing the rest from reference TRBV29-1 and TRBJ1-2, the complete variable domain is SAVISQKPSRDICQRGTSLTIQCQVDSQVTMMFWYRQQPGQSLTLIATANQGSEATYESGFVIDKFPISRPNLTFSTLTVSNMSPEDSSIYLCSVEDRTGSVYGYTFGSGTRLTVV.

This chain joins TRBV5-4 and TRBJ1-1; the D is unclear. The length of the CDR3 is 12 residues. Per germline, CDR1 SGHNT and CDR2 YYREEE (reference sequence). The V gene lost 4 bases and the J gene lost 7 bases, with 11 bases spanning the gap. The CDR3: CASSPSAGEAFF. CDR3 bases: TGTGCCAGCAGCCCCTCGGCGGGTGAAGCTTTCTTT.

The chain employs TRBV15 and TRBJ1-1; 10 bases match TRBD1. Trimming took 3 bases from V and 10 from J; bases not matched to a gene: 11. The CDR3 extends over 15 amino acids. CDR1 LNHNV and CDR2 YYDKDF come from the germline V gene (reference sequence). In DNA, the CDR3 is TGTGCCACCAGCAGCCCCGGGACAGGGGATTTTCGAGCTTTCTTT. Amino acid sequence: CATSSPGTGDFRAFF.

The rearrangement uses TRBV5-1 and TRBJ2-2; no reliable D call. CDR1 SGHRS and CDR2 YFSETQ come from the germline V gene. The V end was cut by 5 bases, the J end by 5 bases, with 4 bases between. CDR3 length equals 11 residues. The CDR3 reads CASRWTGELFF. The CDR3 nucleotides are TGCGCCAGCAGATGGACCGGGGAGCTGTTTTTT.

The chain has TRBV27 and TRBJ1-5; D is ambiguous. From germline, CDR1 is MNHEY and CDR2 SMNVEV (reference sequence). CDR3 size: 13 residues. Trimming removed 2 bases at V and 0 bases at J, with 2 bases between. The CDR3 spells CASSLVSNQPQHF. The CDR3 DNA reads TGTGCCAGCAGTTTAGTTAGCAATCAGCCCCAGCATTTT.

This chain connects TRBV23-1 to TRBJ1-4; 12 positions agree with TRBD1. TRBV23-1 is treated as an ORF (open reading frame) with a function not yet certain. The CDR3 totals 18 residues. V was clipped by 0 bases and J by 7 bases; unmatched bases: 9. CDR3 in amino acids: CASSQSCPGQGATEKLFF. The CDR3 nucleotides are TGCGCCAGCAGTCAATCGTGCCCGGGACAGGGGGCAACTGAAAAACTGTTTTTT.

This chain joins TRBV25-1 and TRBJ1-1; D is perhaps TRBD1 (6 bases). The ends were cut back, 6 bases at V and 4 bases at J, with 15 bases in the middle. The V gene's germline CDR1 is MGHDK and CDR2 SYGVNS. The CDR3 totals 14 residues. CDR3 protein: CASRPQGYGTEAFF. In nucleotides, the CDR3 is TGTGCCAGCAGGCCACAGGGCTACGGCACTGAAGCTTTCTTT.

The chain couples TRBV19 to TRBJ1-1; 7 nucleotides agree with TRBD1. This CDR3 has 12 residues. Germline lookup yields CDR1 LNHDA and CDR2 SQIVND (reference sequence). Trimming at V came to 5 bases and at J to 6 bases, leaving 3 bases not matched to a gene. The CDR3 region is CASSFGTAEAFF. In DNA, the CDR3 is TGTGCCAGTAGTTTCGGGACAGCTGAAGCTTTCTTT. Supplemented by reference TRBV19 and TRBJ1-1, the full variable domain reads DGGITQSPKYLFRKEGQNVTLSCEQNLNHDAMYWYRQDPGQGLRLIYYSQIVNDFQKGDIAEGYSVSREKKESFPLTVTSAQKNPTAFYLCASSFGTAEAFFGQGTRLTVV.

The genes are TRBV5-5 and TRBJ2-3; 9 bases align to TRBD1. V shed 4 bases, J shed 4 bases, and the junction held 7 bases outside the gene matches. CDR1 and CDR2 (germline): SGHKS, YYEKEE (reference sequence). The CDR3 runs to 15 residues. The CDR3 bases are TGTGCCAGCAGCCGCGGGACAGGGAAGTCAGATACGCAGTATTTT. Translated: CASSRGTGKSDTQYF.

J is TRBJ2-7 and V is TRBV7-2; weak D call: TRBD1 (8 bases). The germline V gene encodes CDR1 SGHTA and CDR2 FQGNSA. The CDR3 has 15 residues. With 8 bases removed from V and 6 bases from J, the gap between germline ends came to 23 bases. The CDR3 sequence is CASSRAGQASTEQYF. CDR3 in DNA: TGTGCCAGCTCCAGAGCGGGACAGGCTTCGACCGAGCAGTACTTC. The variable domain in full, with the rest retrieved from reference TRBV7-2 and TRBJ2-7, is GAGVSQSPSNKVTEKGKDVELRCDPISGHTALYWYRQSLGQGLEFLIYFQGNSAPDKSGLPSDRFSAERTGGSVSTLTIQRTQQEDSAVYLCASSRAGQASTEQYFGPGTRLTVT.

This rearrangement joins TRBV28 to TRBJ2-5, with TRBD1 matching over 10 bases. The V segment lost 3 bases and the J segment 8 bases; nucleotides outside the gene matches: 6. The germline CDR1 and CDR2 sequences are MDHEN and SYDVKM. The CDR3 has 14 residues. The DNA for the CDR3 is TGTGCCAGCAGTTTGACAGGGGGCGGGGGTACCCAGTACTTC. Translation gives CASSLTGGGGTQYF.

The V gene is TRBV20-1, the J gene TRBJ2-7; the match to TRBD2 covers 8 bases. CDR1 and CDR2 from the germline V gene are DFQATT and SNEGSKA (reference sequence). The CDR3 covers 13 residues. Trimming cost V 6 bases and J 3 bases; bases outside gene matches: 7. The CDR3 loop is CSATGTSFYEQYF. The CDR3 DNA reads TGCAGTGCAACCGGGACTAGTTTCTACGAGCAGTACTTC.

This clonotype was picked up a small number of times. The rearrangement uses TRBV7-2 and TRBJ2-3; possibly TRBD2 for D (6 bases). The V end was cut by 5 bases, the J end by 2 bases, with 11 bases between. There are 14 residues in the CDR3. Germline V gene lookup returns CDR1 SGHTA and CDR2 FQGNSA. The CDR3 sequence: CASSPRDFTDTQYF. CDR3 sequence (DNA): TGTGCCAGCAGCCCACGGGACTTCACAGATACGCAGTATTTT.